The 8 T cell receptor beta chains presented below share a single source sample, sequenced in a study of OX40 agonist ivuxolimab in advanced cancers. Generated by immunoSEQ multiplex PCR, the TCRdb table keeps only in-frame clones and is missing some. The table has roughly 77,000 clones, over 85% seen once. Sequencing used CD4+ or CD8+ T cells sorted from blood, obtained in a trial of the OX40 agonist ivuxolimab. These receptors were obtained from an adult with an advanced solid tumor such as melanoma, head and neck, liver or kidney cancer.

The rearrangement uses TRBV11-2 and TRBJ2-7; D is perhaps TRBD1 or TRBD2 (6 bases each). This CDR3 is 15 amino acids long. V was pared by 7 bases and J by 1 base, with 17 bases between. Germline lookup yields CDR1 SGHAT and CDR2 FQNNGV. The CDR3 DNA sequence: TGTGCCAGCACCCTAGGGGGGCGGGTGTCCTACGAGCAGTACTTC. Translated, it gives CASTLGGRVSYEQYF.

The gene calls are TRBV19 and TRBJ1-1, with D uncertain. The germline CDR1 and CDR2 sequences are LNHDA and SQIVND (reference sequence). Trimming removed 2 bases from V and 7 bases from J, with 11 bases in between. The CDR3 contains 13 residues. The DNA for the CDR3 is TGTGCCAGTAGTATAAGGCCCCCATTTGAAGCTTTCTTT. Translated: CASSIRPPFEAFF.

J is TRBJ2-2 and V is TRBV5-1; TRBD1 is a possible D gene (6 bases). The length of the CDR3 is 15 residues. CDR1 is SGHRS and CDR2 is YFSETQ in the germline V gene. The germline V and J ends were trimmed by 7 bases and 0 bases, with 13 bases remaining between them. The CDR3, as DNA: TGCGCCAGCGGCAGACAGGCTTCGAACACCGGGGAGCTGTTTTTT. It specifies CASGRQASNTGELFF.

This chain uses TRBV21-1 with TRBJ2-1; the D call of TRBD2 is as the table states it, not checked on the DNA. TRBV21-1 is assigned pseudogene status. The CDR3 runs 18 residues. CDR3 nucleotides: TGTGCCAGCAGCCCCGAGGGACTAGCGGGGGTCTTCAACAATGAGCAGTTCTTC. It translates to CASSPEGLAGVFNNEQFF.

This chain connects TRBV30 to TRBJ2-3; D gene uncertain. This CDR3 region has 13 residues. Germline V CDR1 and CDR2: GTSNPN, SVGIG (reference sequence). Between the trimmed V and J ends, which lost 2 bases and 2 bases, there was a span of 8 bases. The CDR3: CAWSQPPTDTQYF. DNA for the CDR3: TGTGCCTGGAGTCAGCCGCCCACAGATACGCAGTATTTT.

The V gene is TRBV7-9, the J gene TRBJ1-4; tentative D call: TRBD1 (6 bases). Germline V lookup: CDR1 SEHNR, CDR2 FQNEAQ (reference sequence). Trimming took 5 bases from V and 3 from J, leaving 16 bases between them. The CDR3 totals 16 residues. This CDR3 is CASSENGEGANEKLFF. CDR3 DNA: TGTGCCAGCAGCGAAAACGGGGAGGGGGCTAATGAAAAACTGTTTTTT.

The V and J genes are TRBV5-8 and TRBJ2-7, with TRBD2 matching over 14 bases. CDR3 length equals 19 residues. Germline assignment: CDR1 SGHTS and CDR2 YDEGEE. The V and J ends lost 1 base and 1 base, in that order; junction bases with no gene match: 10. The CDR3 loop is CASSLFRGLAGAESYEQYF. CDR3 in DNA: TGTGCCAGCAGCTTGTTTAGGGGACTAGCGGGGGCGGAATCCTACGAGCAGTACTTC.

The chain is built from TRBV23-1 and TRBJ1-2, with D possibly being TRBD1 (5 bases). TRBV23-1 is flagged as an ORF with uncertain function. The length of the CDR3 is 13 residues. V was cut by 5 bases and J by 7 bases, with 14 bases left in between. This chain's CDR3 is CASSFDCQGGYTF. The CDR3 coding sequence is TGCGCCAGCAGTTTTGATTGCCAGGGTGGCTACACCTTC.